The rows below give T cell receptor beta chains drawn from one sample of a study of cytomegalovirus exposure and HLA in healthy donors. Sequencing used immunoSEQ multiplex PCR; TCRdb keeps in-frame clones, though not all of them. The sample yields around 220,000 clones, roughly 70% seen once. The sample was PBMCs. The receptors were sampled from a woman in her 30s in good health and CMV-seronegative. The CDR3 runs from the conserved cysteine through the conserved F or W. D genes are given only for firm matches. Clone sizes are given selectively: once, few, many, or a class where the clone is expanded.

D | size | J | V | CDR3 | DNA
TRBD1 | NA | TRBJ1-1 | TRBV11-2 | CASSTGTVLEAFF | TGTGCCAGCAGCACCGGGACAGTCCTTGAAGCTTTCTTT
TRBD2 | NA | TRBJ2-5 | TRBV7-9 | CASSSPGRLAAFGQYF | TGTGCCAGCAGCTCGCCTGGGAGACTAGCGGCCTTCGGGCAGTACTTC
NA | NA | TRBJ1-4 | TRBV18 | CASSPQNSATNEKLFF | TGTGCCAGCTCACCACAAAATTCCGCAACTAATGAAAAACTGTTTTTT
NA | NA | TRBJ1-2 | TRBV18 | CASSTDYGNYGYTF | TGTGCCAGCTCAACCGATTACGGGAACTATGGCTACACCTTC
TRBD1 | NA | TRBJ1-1 | TRBV29-1 | CSGRSTGDTEAFF | TGCAGCGGCCGAAGCACAGGGGACACTGAAGCTTTCTTT
TRBD1 | NA | TRBJ2-7 | TRBV6-1 | CASSEDRSSYEQYF | TGTGCCAGCAGTGAGGACAGGTCCTCCTACGAGCAGTACTTC
TRBD1 | NA | TRBJ1-1 | TRBV6-1 | CASSPRTGWAEAFF | TGTGCCAGCAGTCCACGGACAGGGTGGGCTGAAGCTTTCTTT
NA | NA | TRBJ1-3 | TRBV7-2 | CASSLYSGNTIYF | TGTGCCAGCAGCTTATACTCTGGAAACACCATATATTTT
TRBD2 | NA | TRBJ2-7 | TRBV13 | CASSTITAGGEYEQYF | TGTGCCAGCAGCACTATAACCGCGGGGGGCGAATACGAGCAGTACTTC
TRBD1 | NA | TRBJ1-1 | TRBV7-7 | CASSFRQGAEAFF | TGTGCTAGCAGCTTCCGTCAGGGGGCTGAAGCTTTCTTT
TRBD1 | few | TRBJ2-7 | TRBV18 | CASSPDRDRGYEQYF | TGTGCCAGCTCACCGGATCGGGACAGGGGCTACGAGCAGTACTTC
TRBD1 | NA | TRBJ2-7 | TRBV29-1 | CSVDVGQGAEQYF | TGCAGCGTTGACGTGGGACAGGGTGCCGAGCAGTACTTC
TRBD2 | NA | TRBJ2-5 | TRBV4-1 | CASSQGLAGVLETQYF | TGCGCCAGCAGCCAAGGACTAGCGGGGGTGCTGGAGACCCAGTACTTC
TRBD1 | few | TRBJ1-4 | TRBV11-3 | CASSPRQGDEKLFF | TGTGCCAGCAGCCCCAGACAGGGAGATGAAAAACTGTTTTTT
TRBD2 | once | TRBJ2-5 | TRBV18 | CASSPRRLAGGPGETQYF | TGTGCCAGCTCACCACGCCGACTAGCGGGGGGGCCTGGGGAGACCCAGTACTTC
TRBD1 | NA | TRBJ1-5 | TRBV2 | CASSVQGASNQPQHF | TGTGCCAGCAGTGTACAGGGGGCGAGCAATCAGCCCCAGCATTTT
TRBD1 | NA | TRBJ1-1 | TRBV6-5 | CASRSTGEATEAFF | TGTGCCAGCAGGTCCACAGGGGAAGCCACTGAAGCTTTCTTT
TRBD1 | once | TRBJ2-7 | TRBV25-1 | CASSAPGTGGREQYF | TGTGCCAGCAGTGCCCCCGGGACAGGGGGCCGGGAGCAGTACTTC
NA | NA | TRBJ1-1 | TRBV4-1 | CASSQDIPEVEGNTEAFF | TGCGCCAGCAGCCAAGATATCCCTGAAGTAGAGGGAAACACTGAAGCTTTCTTT
TRBD1 | NA | TRBJ2-7 | TRBV18 | CASSPRTGHYEQYF | TGTGCCAGCTCACCCCGGACAGGGCATTACGAGCAGTACTTC
TRBD1 | once | TRBJ1-1 | TRBV6-5 | CASSYDRGTEAFF | TGTGCCAGCAGTTACGACAGGGGGACTGAAGCTTTCTTT
TRBD1 | NA | TRBJ2-7 | TRBV6-6 | CASTRTTGEYEQYF | TGTGCCAGCACCCGAACCACAGGGGAATACGAGCAGTACTTC
TRBD2 | few | TRBJ2-1 | TRBV7-9 | CASSLSAGGRAEQFF | TGTGCCAGCAGCTTATCGGCGGGGGGGCGGGCTGAGCAGTTCTTC
NA | NA | TRBJ2-7 | TRBV30 | CAWSVYAVYEQYF | TGTGCCTGGAGTGTGTATGCAGTCTACGAGCAGTACTTC
TRBD1 | NA | TRBJ2-7 | TRBV5-1 | CASSFEDRGSYEQYF | TGCGCCAGCAGCTTTGAGGACAGGGGGTCCTACGAGCAGTACTTC
NA | NA | TRBJ2-3 | TRBV6-1 | CASSEVLVGTQYF | TGTGCCAGCAGTGAGGTTCTAGTGGGTACGCAGTATTTT